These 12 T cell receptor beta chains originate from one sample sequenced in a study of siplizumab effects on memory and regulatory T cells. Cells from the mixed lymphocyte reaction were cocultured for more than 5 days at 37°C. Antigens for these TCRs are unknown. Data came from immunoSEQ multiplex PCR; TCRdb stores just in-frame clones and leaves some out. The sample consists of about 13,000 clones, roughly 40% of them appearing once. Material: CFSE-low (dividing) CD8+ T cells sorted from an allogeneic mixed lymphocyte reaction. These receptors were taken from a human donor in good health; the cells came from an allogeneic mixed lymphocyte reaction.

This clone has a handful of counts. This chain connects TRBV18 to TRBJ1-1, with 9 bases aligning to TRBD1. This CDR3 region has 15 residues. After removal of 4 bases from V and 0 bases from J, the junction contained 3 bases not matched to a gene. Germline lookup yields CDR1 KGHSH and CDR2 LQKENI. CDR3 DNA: TGTGCCAGCTCACTAAGGGACAGGGTGAACACTGAAGCTTTCTTT. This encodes CASSLRDRVNTEAFF.

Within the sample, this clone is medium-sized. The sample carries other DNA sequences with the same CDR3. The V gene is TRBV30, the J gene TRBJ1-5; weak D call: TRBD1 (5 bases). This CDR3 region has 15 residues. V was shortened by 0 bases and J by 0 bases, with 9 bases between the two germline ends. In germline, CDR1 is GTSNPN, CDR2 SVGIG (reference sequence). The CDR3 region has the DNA TGTGCCTGGAGTGTAGGGGCTATTAGCAATCAGCCCCAGCATTTT. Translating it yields CAWSVGAISNQPQHF. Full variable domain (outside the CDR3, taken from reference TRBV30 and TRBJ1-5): SQTIHQWPATLVQPVGSPLSLECTVEGTSNPNLYWYRQAAGRGLQLLFYSVGIGQISSEVPQNLSASRPQDRQFILSSKKLLLSDSGFYLCAWSVGAISNQPQHFGDGTRLSIL.

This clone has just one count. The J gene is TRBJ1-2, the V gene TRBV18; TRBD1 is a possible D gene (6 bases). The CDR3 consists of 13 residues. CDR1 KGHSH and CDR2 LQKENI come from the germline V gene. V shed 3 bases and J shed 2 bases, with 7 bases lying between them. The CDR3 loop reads CASSPGQNYGYTF. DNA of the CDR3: TGTGCCAGCTCACCCGGACAGAACTATGGCTACACCTTC.

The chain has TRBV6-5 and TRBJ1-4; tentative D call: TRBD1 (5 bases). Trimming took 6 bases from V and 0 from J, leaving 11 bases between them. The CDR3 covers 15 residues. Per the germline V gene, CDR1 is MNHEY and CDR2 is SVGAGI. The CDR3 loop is CASRPLQATNEKLFF. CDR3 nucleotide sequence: TGTGCCAGCAGGCCCCTACAGGCAACTAATGAAAAACTGTTTTTT.

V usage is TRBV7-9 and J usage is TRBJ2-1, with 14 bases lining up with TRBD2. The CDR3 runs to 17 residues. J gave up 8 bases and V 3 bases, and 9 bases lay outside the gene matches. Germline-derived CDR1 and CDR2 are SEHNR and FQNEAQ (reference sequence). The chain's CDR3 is CASSLAPGTSGGYEQFF. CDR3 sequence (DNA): TGTGCCAGCAGCTTGGCCCCCGGGACTAGCGGGGGCTATGAGCAGTTCTTC.

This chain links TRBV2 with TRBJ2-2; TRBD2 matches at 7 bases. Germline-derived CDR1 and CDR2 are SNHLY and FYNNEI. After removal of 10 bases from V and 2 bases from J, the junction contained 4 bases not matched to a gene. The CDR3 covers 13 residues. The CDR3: CAILASNTGELFF. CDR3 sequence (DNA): TGTGCCATACTAGCGTCAAACACCGGGGAGCTGTTTTTT.

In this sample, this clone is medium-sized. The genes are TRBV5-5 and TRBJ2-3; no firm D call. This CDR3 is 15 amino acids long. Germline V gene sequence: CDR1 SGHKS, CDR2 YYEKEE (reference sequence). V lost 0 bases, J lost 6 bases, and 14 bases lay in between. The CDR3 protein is CASSLGEALGDTQYF. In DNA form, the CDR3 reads TGTGCCAGCAGCTTGGGTGAGGCACTGGGTGATACGCAGTATTTT.

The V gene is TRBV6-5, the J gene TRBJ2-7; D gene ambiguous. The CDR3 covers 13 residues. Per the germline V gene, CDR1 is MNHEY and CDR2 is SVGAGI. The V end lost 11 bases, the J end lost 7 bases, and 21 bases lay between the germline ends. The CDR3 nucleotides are TGTGCCCGCCCTGCGGAATCGCGATGGGAGCAGTACTTC. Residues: CARPAESRWEQYF.

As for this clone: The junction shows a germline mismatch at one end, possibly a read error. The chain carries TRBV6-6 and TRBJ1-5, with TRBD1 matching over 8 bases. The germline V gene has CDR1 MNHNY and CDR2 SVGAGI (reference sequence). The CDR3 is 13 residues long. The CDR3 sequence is CASSSIGQGACAF. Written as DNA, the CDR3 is TGTGCCAGCAGTTCGATAGGACAGGGCGCATGTGCCTTT.

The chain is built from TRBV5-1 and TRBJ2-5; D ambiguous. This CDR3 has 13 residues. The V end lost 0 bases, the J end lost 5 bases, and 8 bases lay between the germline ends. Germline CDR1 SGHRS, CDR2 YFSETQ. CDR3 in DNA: TGCGCCAGCAGCTTGGGACCGCAGGAGACCCAGTACTTC. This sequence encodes CASSLGPQETQYF.

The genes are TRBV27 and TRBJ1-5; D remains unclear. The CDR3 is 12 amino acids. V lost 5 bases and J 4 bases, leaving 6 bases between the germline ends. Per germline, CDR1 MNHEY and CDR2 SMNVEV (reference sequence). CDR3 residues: CASSTPNQPQHF. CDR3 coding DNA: TGTGCCAGCAGTACTCCGAATCAGCCCCAGCATTTT.

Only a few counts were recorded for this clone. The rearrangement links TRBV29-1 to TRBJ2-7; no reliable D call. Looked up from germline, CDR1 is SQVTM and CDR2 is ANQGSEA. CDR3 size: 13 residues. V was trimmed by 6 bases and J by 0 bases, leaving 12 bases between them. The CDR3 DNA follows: TGCAGCGTCCTTACAGTGAACTCCTACGAGCAGTACTTC. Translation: CSVLTVNSYEQYF.